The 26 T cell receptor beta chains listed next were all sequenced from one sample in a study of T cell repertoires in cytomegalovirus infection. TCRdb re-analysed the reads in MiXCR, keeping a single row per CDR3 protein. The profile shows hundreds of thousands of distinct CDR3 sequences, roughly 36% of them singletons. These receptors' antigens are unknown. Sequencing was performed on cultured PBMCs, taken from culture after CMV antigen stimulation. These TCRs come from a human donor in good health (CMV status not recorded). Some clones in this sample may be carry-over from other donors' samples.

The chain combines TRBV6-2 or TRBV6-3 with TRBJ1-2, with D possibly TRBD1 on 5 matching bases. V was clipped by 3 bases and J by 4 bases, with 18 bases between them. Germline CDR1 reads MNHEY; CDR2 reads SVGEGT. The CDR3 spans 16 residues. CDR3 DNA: TGTGCCAGCAGTTATTCCGGGACGGAGAAGGGCTATGGCTACACCTTC. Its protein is CASSYSGTEKGYGYTF.

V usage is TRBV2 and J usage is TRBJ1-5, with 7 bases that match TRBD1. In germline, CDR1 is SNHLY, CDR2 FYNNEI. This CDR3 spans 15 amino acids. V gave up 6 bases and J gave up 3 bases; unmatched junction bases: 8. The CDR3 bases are TGTGCCAGCAGCAGGGGGACCCCAAACAATCAGCCCCAGCATTTT. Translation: CASSRGTPNNQPQHF.

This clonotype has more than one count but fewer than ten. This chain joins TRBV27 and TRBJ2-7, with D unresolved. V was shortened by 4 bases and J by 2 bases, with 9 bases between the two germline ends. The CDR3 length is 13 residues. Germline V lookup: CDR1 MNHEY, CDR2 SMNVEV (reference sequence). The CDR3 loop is CASSSSQPYEQYF. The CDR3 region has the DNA TGTGCCAGCAGTTCCTCACAGCCCTACGAGCAGTACTTC.

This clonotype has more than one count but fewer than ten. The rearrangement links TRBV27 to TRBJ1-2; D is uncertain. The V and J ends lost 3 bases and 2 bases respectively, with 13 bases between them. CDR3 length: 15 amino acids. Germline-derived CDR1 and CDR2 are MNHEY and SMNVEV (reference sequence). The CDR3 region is CASSFGQSPNYGYTF. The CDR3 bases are TGTGCCAGCAGTTTTGGGCAGTCTCCAAACTATGGCTACACCTTC.

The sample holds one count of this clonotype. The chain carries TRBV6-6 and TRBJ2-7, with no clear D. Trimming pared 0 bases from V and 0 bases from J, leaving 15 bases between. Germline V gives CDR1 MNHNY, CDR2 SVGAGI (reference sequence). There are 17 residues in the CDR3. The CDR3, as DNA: TGTGCCAGCAGTTACTCGGAATCTACAGCACCCTCCTACGAGCAGTACTTC. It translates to CASSYSESTAPSYEQYF.

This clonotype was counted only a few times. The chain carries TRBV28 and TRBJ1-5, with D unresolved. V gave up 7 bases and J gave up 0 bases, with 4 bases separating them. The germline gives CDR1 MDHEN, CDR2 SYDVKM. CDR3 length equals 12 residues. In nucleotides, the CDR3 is TGTGCCAGCAAATTTAGCAATCAGCCCCAGCATTTT. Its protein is CASKFSNQPQHF.

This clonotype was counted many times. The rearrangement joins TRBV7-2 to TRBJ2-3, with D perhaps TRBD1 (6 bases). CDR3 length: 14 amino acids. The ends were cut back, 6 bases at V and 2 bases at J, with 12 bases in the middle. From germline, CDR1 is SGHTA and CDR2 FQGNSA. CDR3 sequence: CASRLGHFTDTQYF. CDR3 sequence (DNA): TGTGCCAGCAGGCTGGGACACTTCACAGATACGCAGTATTTT. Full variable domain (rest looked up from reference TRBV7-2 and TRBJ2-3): GAGVSQSPSNKVTEKGKDVELRCDPISGHTALYWYRQSLGQGLEFLIYFQGNSAPDKSGLPSDRFSAERTGGSVSTLTIQRTQQEDSAVYLCASRLGHFTDTQYFGPGTRLTVL.

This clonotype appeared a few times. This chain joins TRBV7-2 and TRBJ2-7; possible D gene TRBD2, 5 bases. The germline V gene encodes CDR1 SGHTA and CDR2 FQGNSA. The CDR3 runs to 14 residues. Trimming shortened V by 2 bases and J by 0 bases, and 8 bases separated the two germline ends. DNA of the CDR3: TGTGCCAGCAGCTTAAGAGCGGTCTCCTACGAGCAGTACTTC. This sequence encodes CASSLRAVSYEQYF.

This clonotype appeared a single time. The CDR3 spells CASSFLTGTSSGNTIYF. Written as DNA, the CDR3 is TGTGCCAGCAGTTTCTTGACAGGGACCTCCTCTGGAAACACCATATATTTT. J is TRBJ1-3 and V is TRBV12-3 or TRBV12-4, with TRBD1 matching 7 bases. The CDR3 loop spans 17 amino acids. The V gene end was trimmed by 3 bases and the J gene end by 0 bases; junction bases not matched to a gene: 8.

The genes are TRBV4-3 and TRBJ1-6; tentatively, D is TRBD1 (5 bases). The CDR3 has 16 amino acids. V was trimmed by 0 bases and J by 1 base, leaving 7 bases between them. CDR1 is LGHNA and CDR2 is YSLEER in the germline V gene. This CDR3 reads CASSQERGSYNSPLHF. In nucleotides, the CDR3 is TGCGCCAGCAGCCAAGAAAGGGGATCCTATAATTCACCCCTCCACTTT.

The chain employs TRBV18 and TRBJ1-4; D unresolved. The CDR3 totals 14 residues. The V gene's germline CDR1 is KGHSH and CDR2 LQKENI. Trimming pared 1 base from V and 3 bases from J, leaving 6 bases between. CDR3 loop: CASSPLQANEKLFF. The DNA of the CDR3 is TGTGCCAGCTCACCACTCCAGGCTAATGAAAAACTGTTTTTT. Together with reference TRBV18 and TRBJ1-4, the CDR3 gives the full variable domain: NAGVMQNPRHLVRRRGQEARLRCSPMKGHSHVYWYRQLPEEGLKFMVYLQKENIIDESGMPKERFSAEFPKEGPSILRIQQVVRGDSAAYFCASSPLQANEKLFFGSGTQLSVL.

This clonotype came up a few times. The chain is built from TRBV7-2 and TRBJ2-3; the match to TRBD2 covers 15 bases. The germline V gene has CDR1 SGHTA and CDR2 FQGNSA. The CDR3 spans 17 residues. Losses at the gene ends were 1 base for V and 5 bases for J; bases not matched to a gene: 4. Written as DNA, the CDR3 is TGTGCCAGCAGCTTAGGGACTAGCGGGGGGGCGGTAGATACGCAGTATTTT. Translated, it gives CASSLGTSGGAVDTQYF.

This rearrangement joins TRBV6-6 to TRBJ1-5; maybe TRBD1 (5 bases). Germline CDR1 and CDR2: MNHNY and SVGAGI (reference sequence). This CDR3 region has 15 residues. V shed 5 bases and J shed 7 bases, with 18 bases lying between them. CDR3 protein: CASSPKVGVGQPQHF. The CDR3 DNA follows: TGTGCCAGCAGTCCAAAGGTAGGGGTCGGACAGCCCCAGCATTTT.

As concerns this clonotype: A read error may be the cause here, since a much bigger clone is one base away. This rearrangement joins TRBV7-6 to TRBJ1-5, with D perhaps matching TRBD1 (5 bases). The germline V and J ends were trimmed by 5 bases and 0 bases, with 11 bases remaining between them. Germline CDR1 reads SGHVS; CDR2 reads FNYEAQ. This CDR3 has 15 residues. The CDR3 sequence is CASSQGPYSNQPQHF. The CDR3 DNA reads TGTGCCAGCAGCCAGGGACCCTATAGCAATCAGCCCCAGCATTTT.

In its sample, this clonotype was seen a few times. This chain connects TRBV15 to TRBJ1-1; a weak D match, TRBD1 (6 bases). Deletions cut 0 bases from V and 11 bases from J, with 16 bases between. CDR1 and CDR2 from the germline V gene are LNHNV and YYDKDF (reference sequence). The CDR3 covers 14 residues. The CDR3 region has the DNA TGTGCCACCAGCAGAGATAAGGGGGTTGTGGCGGCTTTCTTT. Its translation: CATSRDKGVVAAFF.

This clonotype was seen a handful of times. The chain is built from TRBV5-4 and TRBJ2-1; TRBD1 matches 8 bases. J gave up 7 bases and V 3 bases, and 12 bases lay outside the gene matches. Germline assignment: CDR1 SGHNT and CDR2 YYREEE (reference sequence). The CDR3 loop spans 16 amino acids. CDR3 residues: CASSSWTGNRRNEQFF. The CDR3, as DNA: TGTGCCAGCAGCTCCTGGACAGGGAATAGGCGGAATGAGCAGTTCTTC.

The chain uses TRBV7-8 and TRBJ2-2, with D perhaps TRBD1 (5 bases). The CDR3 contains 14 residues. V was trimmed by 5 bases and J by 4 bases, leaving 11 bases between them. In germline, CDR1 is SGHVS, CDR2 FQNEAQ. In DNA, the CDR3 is TGTGCCAGCAGCCCGAGGACATCCACCGGGGAGCTGTTTTTT. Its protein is CASSPRTSTGELFF.

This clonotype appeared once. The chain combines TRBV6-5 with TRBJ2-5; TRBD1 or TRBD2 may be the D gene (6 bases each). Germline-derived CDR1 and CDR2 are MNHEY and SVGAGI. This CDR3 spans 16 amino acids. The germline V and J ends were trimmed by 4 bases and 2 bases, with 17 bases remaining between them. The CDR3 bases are TGTGCCAGCAGTTGGGGGGCAGGGTTTGGACAAGAGACCCAGTACTTC. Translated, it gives CASSWGAGFGQETQYF.

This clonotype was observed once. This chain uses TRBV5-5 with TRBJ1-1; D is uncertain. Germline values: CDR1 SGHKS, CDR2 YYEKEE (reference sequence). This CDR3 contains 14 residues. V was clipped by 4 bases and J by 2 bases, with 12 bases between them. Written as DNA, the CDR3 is TGTGCCAGCAGCCCCCGACTGATAAACACTGAAGCTTTCTTT. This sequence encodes CASSPRLINTEAFF.

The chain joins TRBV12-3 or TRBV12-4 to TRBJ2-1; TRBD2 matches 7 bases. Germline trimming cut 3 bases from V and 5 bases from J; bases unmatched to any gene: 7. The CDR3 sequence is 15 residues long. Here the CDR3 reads CASSFSPLADNEQFF. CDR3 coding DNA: TGTGCCAGCAGTTTTTCCCCCCTAGCGGACAATGAGCAGTTCTTC.

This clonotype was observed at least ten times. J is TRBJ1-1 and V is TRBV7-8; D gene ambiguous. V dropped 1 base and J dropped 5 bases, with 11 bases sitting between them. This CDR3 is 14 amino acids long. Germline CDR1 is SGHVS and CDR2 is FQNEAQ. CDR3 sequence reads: CASSLVGIRTEAFF. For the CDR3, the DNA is TGTGCCAGCAGCTTAGTTGGGATCAGGACTGAAGCTTTCTTT.

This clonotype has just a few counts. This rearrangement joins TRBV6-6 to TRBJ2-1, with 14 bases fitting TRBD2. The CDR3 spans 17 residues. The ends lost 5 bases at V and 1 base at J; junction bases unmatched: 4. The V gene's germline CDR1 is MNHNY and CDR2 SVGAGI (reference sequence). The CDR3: CASSQTSGGGSYNEQFF. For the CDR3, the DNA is TGTGCCAGCAGTCAGACTAGCGGGGGGGGGTCCTACAATGAGCAGTTCTTC.

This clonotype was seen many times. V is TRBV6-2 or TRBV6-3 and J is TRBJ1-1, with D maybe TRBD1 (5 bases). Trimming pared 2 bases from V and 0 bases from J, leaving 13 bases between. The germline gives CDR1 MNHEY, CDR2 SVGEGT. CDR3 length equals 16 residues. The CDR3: CASSYMPGRLNTEAFF. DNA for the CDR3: TGTGCCAGCAGTTACATGCCAGGGAGGTTGAACACTGAAGCTTTCTTT.

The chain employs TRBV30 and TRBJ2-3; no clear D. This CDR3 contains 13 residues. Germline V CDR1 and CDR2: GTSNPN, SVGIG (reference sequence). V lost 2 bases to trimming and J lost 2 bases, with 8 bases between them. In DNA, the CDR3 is TGTGCCTGGAGTCCACCACACACAGATACGCAGTATTTT. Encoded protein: CAWSPPHTDTQYF.

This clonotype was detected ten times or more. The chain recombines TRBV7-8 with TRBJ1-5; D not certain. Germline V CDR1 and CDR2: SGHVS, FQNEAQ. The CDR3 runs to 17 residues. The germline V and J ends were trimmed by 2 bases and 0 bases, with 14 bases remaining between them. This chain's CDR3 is CASSLPLATGSNQPQHF. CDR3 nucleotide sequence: TGTGCCAGCAGCTTACCCCTTGCGACGGGTAGCAATCAGCCCCAGCATTTT. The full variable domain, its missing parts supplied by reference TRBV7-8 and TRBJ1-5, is GAGVSQSPRYKVAKRGQDVALRCDPISGHVSLFWYQQALGQGPEFLTYFQNEAQLDKSGLPSDRFFAERPEGSVSTLKIQRTQQEDSAVYLCASSLPLATGSNQPQHFGDGTRLSIL.

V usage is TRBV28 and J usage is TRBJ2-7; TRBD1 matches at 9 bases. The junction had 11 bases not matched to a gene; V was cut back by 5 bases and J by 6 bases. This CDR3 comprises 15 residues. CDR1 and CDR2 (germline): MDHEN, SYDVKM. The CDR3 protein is CASSPTGTGFPEQYF. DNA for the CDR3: TGTGCCAGCAGTCCGACCGGGACAGGGTTTCCCGAGCAGTACTTC.